These 13 T cell receptor beta chains were sequenced from one sample in a study of regulatory T cells in long-lasting Graves disease. The time point: newly diagnosed GD, antithyroid drugs for less than 3 months. PBMC RNA was the source of the TCR library. Arm-PCR of CDR3 regions and iRepertoire HTBI primers were the basis on which TCR beta libraries were built. TCRdb recomputed calls from the multiplex PCR reads with MiXCR, one row per CDR3 protein. The sample carries roughly 500,000 distinct CDR3 sequences, approximately 13% recorded once. The data also belong to a second study, concerning T cells in Graves' hyperthyroidism and ophthalmopathy.

The sequences come from peripheral blood mononuclear cells (PBMCs), collected at new diagnosis, from a patient treated with antithyroid drugs. Receptor source: a man younger than 40 with Graves disease.

There are many counts of this clonotype. The chain uses TRBV20-1 and TRBJ2-7; 9 bases match TRBD1. The CDR3 has 12 amino acids. Germline V gene sequence: CDR1 DFQATT, CDR2 SNEGSKA (reference sequence). The junction had 4 bases not matched to a gene; V was cut back by 6 bases and J by 4 bases. The chain's CDR3 is CSARDRVYEQYF. The DNA of the CDR3 is TGCAGTGCCAGGGACAGGGTTTACGAGCAGTACTTC.

This clonotype was picked up a small number of times. The J gene is TRBJ2-7, the V gene TRBV5-1; tentatively, D is TRBD1 (6 bases). The CDR3 has 15 amino acids. Trimming pared 2 bases from V and 5 bases from J, leaving 17 bases between. Germline lookup yields CDR1 SGHRS and CDR2 YFSETQ. CDR3 sequence reads: CASSFRGPPNDEQYF. The CDR3 DNA reads TGCGCCAGCAGCTTCAGGGGTCCCCCCAACGACGAGCAGTACTTC.

This clonotype was seen many times. The J gene is TRBJ1-5, the V gene TRBV6-1; D call uncertain. The germline V gene has CDR1 MNHNS and CDR2 SASEGT. This CDR3 is 14 amino acids long. V was shortened by 3 bases and J by 7 bases, with 13 bases between the two germline ends. The CDR3 spells CASSEERFGQPQHF. As DNA, the CDR3 is TGTGCCAGCAGTGAGGAAAGGTTTGGCCAGCCCCAGCATTTT.

In this sample, this clonotype turned up a few times. The gene calls are TRBV25-1 and TRBJ2-2; 7 bases align to TRBD1. Losses at the gene ends were 9 bases for V and 5 bases for J; bases not matched to a gene: 12. The CDR3 covers 15 residues. Germline values: CDR1 MGHDK, CDR2 SYGVNS. The CDR3 DNA sequence: TGTGCCAGGTCGAGTATGGACAGGCCTACCGGGGAGCTGTTTTTT. As protein: CARSSMDRPTGELFF.

This clonotype came up a few times. This rearrangement joins TRBV19 to TRBJ1-1; TRBD1 is a possible D gene (6 bases). CDR3 length: 18 residues. With 4 bases removed from V and 0 bases from J, the gap between germline ends came to 21 bases. Germline lookup yields CDR1 LNHDA and CDR2 SQIVND (reference sequence). CDR3 in amino acids: CASSTRVTGAAMNTEAFF. The CDR3 bases are TGTGCCAGTAGTACCCGGGTAACGGGGGCTGCGATGAACACTGAAGCTTTCTTT.

The sample holds many counts of this clonotype. The chain links TRBV30 to TRBJ1-2, with D possibly TRBD1 on 5 matching bases. Germline V lookup: CDR1 GTSNPN, CDR2 SVGIG (reference sequence). V shed 3 bases and J shed 4 bases, with 9 bases lying between them. The CDR3 sequence is 12 residues long. This chain's CDR3 is CAWRNRIYGYTF. CDR3 bases: TGTGCCTGGAGGAACAGGATCTATGGCTACACCTTC.

This clonotype was observed at least ten times. The chain couples TRBV12-3 or TRBV12-4 to TRBJ2-1; possible D gene TRBD2, 6 bases. This CDR3 region has 16 residues. With 6 bases removed from V and 9 bases from J, the gap between germline ends came to 24 bases. In nucleotides, the CDR3 is TGTGCCAGCAGCGCCCCCGGGGGAAGGACGTATCGTGAGCAGTTCTTC. Amino acids: CASSAPGGRTYREQFF.

The table lists this clonotype with many counts. The chain carries TRBV6-2 or TRBV6-3 and TRBJ1-1, with 7 bases that match TRBD1. Germline lookup yields CDR1 MNHEY and CDR2 SVGEGT. Unmatched junction bases numbered 9, after V lost 6 bases and J lost 5 bases. This CDR3 region has 14 residues. The CDR3 reads CASSTFEGATEAFF. The CDR3 bases are TGTGCCAGCAGCACCTTTGAGGGGGCAACTGAAGCTTTCTTT.

This clonotype has ten or more counts. V is TRBV27 and J is TRBJ2-1; 7 bases fit TRBD1. Trimming took 5 bases from V and 2 from J; bases not matched to a gene: 6. The V gene's germline CDR1 is MNHEY and CDR2 SMNVEV (reference sequence). The CDR3 totals 15 residues. CDR3 region: CASSPQGGAYNEQFF. Written as DNA, the CDR3 is TGTGCCAGCAGTCCCCAAGGGGGCGCCTACAATGAGCAGTTCTTC.

In its sample, this clonotype was seen a few times. The chain links TRBV5-1 to TRBJ2-1, with D possibly TRBD1 on 7 matching bases. The CDR3 spans 17 residues. CDR1 SGHRS and CDR2 YFSETQ come from the germline V gene. Trimming left V 3 bases short and J 8 bases short, with 24 bases between. The DNA of the CDR3 is TGCGCCAGCAGCTCTCAGACAGGGAGGAATTATTTCTATGAGCAGTTCTTC. Encoded protein: CASSSQTGRNYFYEQFF.

This clonotype showed up many times. The chain has TRBV6-1 and TRBJ2-3, with 12 bases lining up with TRBD2. The germline CDR1 and CDR2 sequences are MNHNS and SASEGT. The J segment lost 4 bases and the V segment lost 2 bases, leaving 1 base of the junction unmatched. The CDR3 is 15 residues long. The CDR3 nucleotides read TGTGCCAGCAGTGAACGACTAGCGGGAGCAGATACGCAGTATTTT. As protein: CASSERLAGADTQYF.

The chain uses TRBV20-1 and TRBJ1-5; D gene uncertain. Trimming took off 2 bases at V and 10 bases at J, with 0 bases between the two ends. Germline V gives CDR1 DFQATT, CDR2 SNEGSKA (reference sequence). The CDR3 extends over 8 amino acids. The CDR3 sequence is CSARPQHF. The DNA of the CDR3 is TGCAGTGCTAGACCCCAGCATTTT.

This clonotype was counted only a few times. The rearrangement uses TRBV19 and TRBJ1-1, with D maybe TRBD1 (5 bases). Trimming pared 2 bases from V and 4 bases from J, leaving 8 bases between. The CDR3 totals 13 residues. Germline V gene lookup returns CDR1 LNHDA and CDR2 SQIVND (reference sequence). This CDR3 reads CASSIRGRTEAFF. Here the CDR3 DNA reads TGTGCCAGTAGTATACGGGGCCGCACTGAAGCTTTCTTT.